The 14 T cell receptor beta chains given below trace back to one sample, sequenced in a study of beta chain features in type 1 diabetes. Broader study findings: Significant though moderate, a shortening of TCRB CDR3s appeared in all four CD4+ subsets of Type 1 diabetes patients.

Since all of the isolated RNA was reverse transcribed, expressed TCRB transcripts were what got sequenced. Clones were read by immunoSEQ multiplex PCR, and TCRdb kept only the in-frame ones, dropping some. The data contain some 360,000 clones, 8.5% to 10% of them seen just once; the ten biggest clones take up about 0.6%. Their antigens are not known. Sequencing used central memory CD4+ T cells from blood. All receptors derive from a man aged 25-40 years with type 1 diabetes.

Only a few counts were recorded for this clone. A far larger clone lies a single base away; this is likely a read error. Additional DNA sequences in this sample encode the identical CDR3. The V call is TRBV7-9, the J call TRBJ1-5, with 7 bases matching TRBD1. Germline V gene sequence: CDR1 SEHNR, CDR2 FQNEAQ (reference sequence). The CDR3 is 18 amino acids. The DNA of the CDR3 is TGCGCCAGCAGCCCCATCGACACCCCCGGGACAGTCAATCAGCCCCAGCATTTT. Encoded protein: CASSPIDTPGTVNQPQHF.

The chain links TRBV4-3 to TRBJ2-7, with D perhaps TRBD1 or TRBD2 (6 bases each). CDR1 is LGHNA, CDR2 YSLEER, per germline. V gave up 4 bases and J gave up 7 bases, with 23 bases separating them. This CDR3 is 16 amino acids long. CDR3 coding DNA: TGCGCCAGCAGCCGGGGGGCCGGGACCGACTTCGGGGAGCAGTACTTC. It is translated as CASSRGAGTDFGEQYF.

This clone came up a few times. This chain uses TRBV11-2 with TRBJ2-1; D is perhaps TRBD1 or TRBD2 (5 bases each). Germline V gives CDR1 SGHAT, CDR2 FQNNGV. The CDR3 length is 15 residues. Trimming took off 4 bases at V and 2 bases at J, with 12 bases between the two ends. The CDR3 protein is CASSSPRGPYNEQFF. CDR3 DNA sequence: TGTGCCAGCAGCTCACCCCGGGGACCCTACAATGAGCAGTTCTTC.

This sequence joins TRBV6-1 and TRBJ2-5, with 8 nucleotides matching TRBD1. Germline values: CDR1 MNHNS, CDR2 SASEGT. J was trimmed by 4 bases and V by 6 bases; bases with no gene match: 7. The CDR3 consists of 14 residues. DNA of the CDR3: TGTGCCAGCAGCTCCCGGACAGGGATAGAGACCCAGTACTTC. As protein: CASSSRTGIETQYF.

The genes are TRBV28 and TRBJ2-5; D is unresolved. The CDR3 is 15 residues long. V was trimmed by 3 bases and J by 0 bases, leaving 11 bases between them. CDR1 is MDHEN, CDR2 SYDVKM, per germline. CDR3 sequence: CASSFRFRYQETQYF. CDR3 DNA sequence: TGTGCCAGCAGTTTTCGTTTCCGGTACCAAGAGACCCAGTACTTC.

This CDR3 is CATNRGQGDSPLHF. The DNA of the CDR3 is TGTGCCACCAACCGGGGACAGGGGGATTCACCCCTCCACTTT. V usage is TRBV15 and J usage is TRBJ1-6, with 11 bases that match TRBD1. This CDR3 contains 14 residues. The germline V gene has CDR1 LNHNV and CDR2 YYDKDF (reference sequence). V shed 7 bases and J 8 bases; nucleotides not matched to a gene: 4.

V and J are TRBV18 and TRBJ2-5; TRBD2 agrees at 7 bases. The CDR3 length is 16 residues. Losses at the gene ends were 1 base for V and 1 base for J; bases not matched to a gene: 6. Germline CDR1 is KGHSH and CDR2 is LQKENI. CDR3 coding DNA: TGTGCCAGCTCACCACTTCAGACTAGCAGCCAAGAGACCCAGTACTTC. It translates to CASSPLQTSSQETQYF.

This clone showed up just a few times. This chain links TRBV6-5 with TRBJ1-1; a possible D gene is TRBD1 (5 bases). Germline-derived CDR1 and CDR2 are MNHEY and SVGAGI. The CDR3 length is 14 residues. Trimming removed 6 bases from V and 11 bases from J, with 22 bases in between. The CDR3 DNA sequence: TGTGCCAGCAGATCCGGTGGTCCCGGGGCTTTTGCTTTCTTT. It translates to CASRSGGPGAFAFF.

The chain has TRBV7-2 and TRBJ2-7; 10 bases match TRBD1. Trimming at V came to 5 bases and at J to 4 bases, leaving 8 bases not matched to a gene. This CDR3 has 15 amino acids. CDR1 is SGHTA, CDR2 FQGNSA, per germline. Here the CDR3 reads CASSPPRDRGYEQYF. The CDR3 region has the DNA TGTGCCAGCAGCCCACCCCGGGACAGGGGTTACGAGCAGTACTTC.

The V and J genes are TRBV19 and TRBJ2-5, with TRBD2 matching 7 bases. Per the germline V gene, CDR1 is LNHDA and CDR2 is SQIVND (reference sequence). CDR3 length: 15 residues. J gave up 0 bases and V 5 bases, and 6 bases lay outside the gene matches. CDR3 nucleotides: TGTGCCAGTAGTCCGGGGCGGGAGTACCAAGAGACCCAGTACTTC. Its translation is CASSPGREYQETQYF.

This clone was counted many times. The sample carries other DNA sequences with the same CDR3. This chain connects TRBV7-9 to TRBJ2-7; TRBD2 is a possible D gene (5 bases). The CDR3 has 13 amino acids. CDR1 SEHNR and CDR2 FQNEAQ come from the germline V gene (reference sequence). The V end was cut by 2 bases, the J end by 3 bases, with 8 bases between. This CDR3 is CASSLIRDYEQYF. The CDR3 DNA reads TGTGCCAGCAGCTTAATCCGGGACTACGAGCAGTACTTC.

The gene calls are TRBV7-2 and TRBJ2-2, with D perhaps assigned TRBD1 or TRBD2 (5 bases each). From germline, CDR1 is SGHTA and CDR2 FQGNSA. The CDR3 is made up of 14 amino acids. V lost 2 bases to trimming and J lost 4 bases, with 8 bases between them. CDR3 bases: TGTGCCAGCAGCTTATGGGGACCCACCGGGGAGCTGTTTTTT. This encodes CASSLWGPTGELFF.

In this sample, this clone turned up a few times. This chain links TRBV4-2 with TRBJ2-7; 7 nucleotides line up with TRBD1. V lost 5 bases and J lost 5; bases outside the gene matches: 6. CDR3 length: 13 residues. Per the germline V gene, CDR1 is LGHNA and CDR2 is YNFKEQ. The CDR3 nucleotides are TGTGCCAGCAGCTTACAGGGGACCGACGAGCAGTACTTC. As protein: CASSLQGTDEQYF.

The table lists this clone with a few counts. The V call is TRBV13, the J call TRBJ2-7; D may be TRBD1 or TRBD2 (6 bases each). V lost 5 bases, J lost 3 bases, and 17 bases lay in between. This CDR3 is 15 amino acids long. Germline V gene lookup returns CDR1 PRHDT and CDR2 FYEKMQ (reference sequence). The CDR3 sequence is CASSRIGGRVYEQYF. The CDR3 coding sequence is TGTGCCAGCAGCCGCATCGGGGGCAGGGTCTACGAGCAGTACTTC.